This T cell receptor beta chain was retrieved from a study of T-cell reconstitution after alpha-beta-depleted transplantation in children. The CDR3 covers 16 residues. Between the trimmed V and J ends, which lost 3 bases and 8 bases, there was a span of 22 bases. This clonotype has ten or more counts. Construction of the TCRbeta library involved unique molecular identifiers. TCRdb re-derived calls from the PCR reads in MiXCR, one entry per CDR3 protein. This sample has 150,000 to 250,000 distinct CDR3 sequences, with roughly 15% found just once. This chain joins TRBV12-3 or TRBV12-4 and TRBJ1-1, with no clear D. The source was PBMCs from the stem cell graft donor, collected from the stem cell graft. The source is a human donor who donated a stem cell graft to a child with acute lymphoblastic leukemia. The DNA of the CDR3 is TGTGCCAGCAGTTTTTTCCAGGCGGCATTGGGCGAGGAAGCTTTCTTT. Translation gives CASSFFQAALGEEAFF.